The T cell receptor (beta chain) described here comes from a study of T cell repertoires in cytomegalovirus infection. On the study more broadly: Public TCR beta signatures provided an indication of both CMV infection and a matching HLA type.

The germline V gene encodes CDR1 SGHTA and CDR2 FQGNSA. V was clipped by 5 bases and J by 10 bases, with 11 bases between them. This CDR3 is 11 amino acids long. TCRdb reanalysed the reads using MiXCR and keeps one entry per CDR3 protein. This sample has approximately 200,000 distinct CDR3 sequences, with over 25% found just once. Points from the study as a whole: Dominant in the ex vivo response were TCR beta clonotypes restricted by HLA-C and specific for CMV.

In its sample, this clonotype was seen many times. Its antigen remains unidentified. The chain joins TRBV7-2 to TRBJ1-2; D not certain. The specimen was PBMCs. This receptor was identified in a human donor in good health (CMV status not recorded). Some clones in this sample may be carry-over from other donors' samples. This chain's CDR3 is CASSPQAFYTF. CDR3 DNA sequence: TGTGCCAGCAGCCCCCAGGCGTTCTACACCTTC.